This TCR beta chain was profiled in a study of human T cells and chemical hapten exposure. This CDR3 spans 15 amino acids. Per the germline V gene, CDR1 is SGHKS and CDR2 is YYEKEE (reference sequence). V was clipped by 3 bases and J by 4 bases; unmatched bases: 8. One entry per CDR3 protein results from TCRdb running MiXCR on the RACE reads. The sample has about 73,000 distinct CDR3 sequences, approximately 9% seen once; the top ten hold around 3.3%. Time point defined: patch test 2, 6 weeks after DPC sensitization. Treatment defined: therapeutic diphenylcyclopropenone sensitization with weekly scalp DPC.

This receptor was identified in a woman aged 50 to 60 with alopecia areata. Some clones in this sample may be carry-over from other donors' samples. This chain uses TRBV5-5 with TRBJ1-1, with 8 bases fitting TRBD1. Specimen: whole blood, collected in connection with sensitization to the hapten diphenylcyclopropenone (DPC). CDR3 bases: TGTGCCAGCAGCTGGCGACAGGGGTCCGGCACTGAAGCTTTCTTT. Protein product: CASSWRQGSGTEAFF.